This T cell receptor (beta chain) was obtained from a study of post-analysis software for immune sequencing data. Study context: Relapsing-remitting, secondary progressive and progressive-relapsing multiple sclerosis courses were included.

Prepared libraries of TCR beta cDNA carried unique molecular identifiers. TCRdb recomputed calls from the PCR reads with MiXCR, one row per CDR3 protein. The table has approximately 440,000 distinct CDR3 sequences, over 35% seen once. Germline CDR1 and CDR2: LGHNA and YNFKEQ. CDR3 length equals 15 residues. The V end was cut by 1 base, the J end by 1 base, with 10 bases between. On this clonotype: What it binds is unknown.

Study conclusions and caveats: Strong co-clustering by F measure was seen for same-batch samples. Among roughly 5 TRBV segments more frequent in patients than controls were TRBV5-6, TRBV5-1 and TRBV20-1.

The receptor's source is a girl under 18 with multiple sclerosis. Sequences were obtained from blood. The chain employs TRBV4-2 and TRBJ1-1; no reliable D call. The CDR3 nucleotides are TGTGCCAGCAGCCAAGGATTCGGGAGGAACACTGAAGCTTTCTTT. It is translated as CASSQGFGRNTEAFF.